This TCR beta chain was recovered during a study of cytomegalovirus exposure and HLA in healthy donors. Study findings and constraints: Within an earlier analysis, most TCR beta V segments proved productive either about 87% or about 30% of the time.

As for this clone: Its antigen is undetermined.

Germline V gene data show CDR1 as SGHVS and CDR2 as FQNEAQ. This CDR3 is built from 16 residues. V was clipped by 1 base and J by 5 bases, with 17 bases between them. Vbeta (60) and Jbeta (13) primers were used in the PCR. The repertoire was sequenced with immunoSEQ multiplex PCR; TCRdb's copy has only in-frame clones and lacks some. The table has approximately 140,000 clones, roughly 76% seen once; the top ten hold under 4.5%. The genes are TRBV7-8 and TRBJ1-2, with D perhaps matching TRBD1 (5 bases). Input material: PBMCs. The clonotype comes from a man aged 18 to 29 in good health and CMV-seronegative. The CDR3, as DNA: TGTGCCAGCAGCTTAGATCAGGGATCTTTAAAGTATGGCTACACCTTC. Translation gives CASSLDQGSLKYGYTF.